This T cell receptor beta chain comes out of a study of T-cell memory formation after mild COVID-19. TCRdb processed the 5' RACE reads anew with MiXCR; each CDR3 protein has one entry. The sample carries approximately 560,000 distinct CDR3 sequences, about 18% recorded once. The CDR3 loop spans 14 amino acids. V gave up 4 bases and J gave up 6 bases, with 13 bases separating them. Germline V gene lookup returns CDR1 SGHTA and CDR2 FQGNSA. This clonotype was counted many times. The receptor's source is an adult woman who had mild COVID-19 (a few samples of this study predate the infection). Cell type and time point are not known. The J gene is TRBJ2-1, the V gene TRBV7-2, with D perhaps TRBD1 (5 bases). Sequencing input: PBMCs or a T cell subset sorted from them (not recorded which). CDR3 DNA: TGTGCCAGCAGCTGGGGCCATGGGTCCAATGAGCAGTTCTTC. This translates into CASSWGHGSNEQFF.